This is a list of T cell receptor beta chains from one sample in a study of molecular identifiers for immune sequencing clone quantification. TCRdb ran MiXCR on the PCR reads and lists one entry per CDR3 protein. Of about 630,000 distinct CDR3 sequences listed, roughly 25% are singletons. Sequencing was carried out using naive CD8+ T cells from blood, with Jurkat cell RNA spiked in. Receptor source: a human donor in good health. Some libraries in this study had Jurkat cell RNA spiked in. Both conserved end residues are trimmed from each CDR3.

TRBV30 | AWSISSSYNEQF
TRBV20-1 | SAREGQYSYEQY
TRBV27 | ASSLYLVDDTDTQY
TRBV29-1 | SVVGSSVEQF
TRBV6-2/TRBV6-3 | ASSKNGQETQY
TRBV6-2/TRBV6-3 | ARIASGGVQETQY
TRBV4-3 | ASSQAPRGGNTEAF
TRBV5-1 | ASSTRQGASTGELF
TRBV20-1 | SARGWQQETQY
TRBV28 | ASRSTGGHNSPLH
TRBV19 | ASSIGFGTPDTQY
TRBV28 | ASSLSQGIVVYGYT
TRBV4-1 | ASSHGAGTDTQY
TRBV19 | ASSFSSRGPGEQF
TRBV12-3/TRBV12-4 | ARQPPCPYRAKNIQY
TRBV14 | ASSQASDTQY